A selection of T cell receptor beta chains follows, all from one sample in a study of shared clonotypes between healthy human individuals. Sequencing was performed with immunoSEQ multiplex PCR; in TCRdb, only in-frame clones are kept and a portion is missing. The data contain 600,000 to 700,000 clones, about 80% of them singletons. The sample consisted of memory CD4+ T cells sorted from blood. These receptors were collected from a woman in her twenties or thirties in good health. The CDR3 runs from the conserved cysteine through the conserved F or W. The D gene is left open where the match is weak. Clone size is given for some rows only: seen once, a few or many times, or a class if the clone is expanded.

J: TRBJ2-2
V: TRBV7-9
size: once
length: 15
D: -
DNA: TGTGCCAGCAGCCTCAGCCATCCTAACACCGGGGAGCTGTTTTTT
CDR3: CASSLSHPNTGELFF

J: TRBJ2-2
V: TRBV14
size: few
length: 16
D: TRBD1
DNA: TGTGCCAGCAGCCACGGGACAGGGGTCCGAACCGGGGAGCTGTTTTTT
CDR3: CASSHGTGVRTGELFF

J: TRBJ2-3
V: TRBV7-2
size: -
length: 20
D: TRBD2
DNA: TGTGCCAGCAGCTTAGCCCCGTGGGGGGTAGCGGGAGTAAACACAGATACGCAGTATTTT
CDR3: CASSLAPWGVAGVNTDTQYF

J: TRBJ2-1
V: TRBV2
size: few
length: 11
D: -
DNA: TGTGCCAGCAGTTTCCTCGGGACGCTGTTCTTC
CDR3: CASSFLGTLFF

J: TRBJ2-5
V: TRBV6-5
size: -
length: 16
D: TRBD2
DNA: TGTGCCAGCAGTTACTCATCCAGCGGGAGAATAGAGACCCAGTACTTC
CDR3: CASSYSSSGRIETQYF

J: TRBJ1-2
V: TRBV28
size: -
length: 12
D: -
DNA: TGTGCCAGCAGTTTGGGCGACTATGGCTACACCTTC
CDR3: CASSLGDYGYTF

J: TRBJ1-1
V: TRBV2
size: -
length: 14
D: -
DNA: TGTGCCAGCACGCAGGAGGCCCAGGGGACTGAAGCTTTCTTT
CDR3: CASTQEAQGTEAFF

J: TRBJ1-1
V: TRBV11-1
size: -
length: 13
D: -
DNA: TGTGCCACTCAAACGGGGGCGAACACTGAAGCTTTCTTT
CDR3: CATQTGANTEAFF

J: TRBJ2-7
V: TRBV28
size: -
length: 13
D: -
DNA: TGTGCCAGCACGGGCCCGTGGTATGGCGAGCAGTACTTC
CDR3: CASTGPWYGEQYF

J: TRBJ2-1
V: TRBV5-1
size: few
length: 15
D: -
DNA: TGCGCCAGCAGCTTGGATTCCAGGAACTACAATGAGCAGTTCTTC
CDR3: CASSLDSRNYNEQFF

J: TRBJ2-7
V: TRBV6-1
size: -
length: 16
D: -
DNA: TGTGCCAGCAGTGAAGGCCCGGACACGAGCTCCTACGAGCAGTACTTC
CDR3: CASSEGPDTSSYEQYF

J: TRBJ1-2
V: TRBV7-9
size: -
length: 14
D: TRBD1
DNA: TGTGCCAGCAGCCCACAGGGGCCCAGCTATGGCTACACCTTC
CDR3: CASSPQGPSYGYTF

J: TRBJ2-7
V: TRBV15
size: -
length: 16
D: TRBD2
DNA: TGTGCCACCAGCAGAGATACTAGCGCCTCTACCTACGAGCAGTACTTC
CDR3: CATSRDTSASTYEQYF

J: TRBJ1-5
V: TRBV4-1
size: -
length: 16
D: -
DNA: TGCGCCAGCAGCCAAGTGGGGGCGGGAAGCAATCAGCCCCAGCATTTT
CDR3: CASSQVGAGSNQPQHF

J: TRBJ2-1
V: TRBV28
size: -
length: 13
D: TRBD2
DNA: TGTGCCAGCTATGAGAGCGGGACTACTGAGCAGTTCTTC
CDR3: CASYESGTTEQFF

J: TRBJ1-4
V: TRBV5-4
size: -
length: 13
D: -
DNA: TGTGCCAGCAGCTCCGGGACAAACGAAAAACTGTTTTTT
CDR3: CASSSGTNEKLFF

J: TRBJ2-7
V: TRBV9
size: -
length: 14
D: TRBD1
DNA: TGTGCCAGCAGCGTAGACAGGGGTCGAGGCGAGCAGTACTTC
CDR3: CASSVDRGRGEQYF

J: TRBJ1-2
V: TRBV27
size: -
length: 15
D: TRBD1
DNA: TGTGCCAGCAGTACTACCTCGGGACAGGTATCTGGCTACACCTTC
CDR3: CASSTTSGQVSGYTF

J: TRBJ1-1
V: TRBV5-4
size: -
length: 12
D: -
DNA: TGTGCCAGCAGCTTGAAAGGTCAGGAAGCTTTCTTT
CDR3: CASSLKGQEAFF

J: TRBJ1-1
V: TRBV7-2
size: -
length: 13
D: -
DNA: TGTGCCAGCAGCCTAGACGGGAGTAGGGTAGCTTTCTTT
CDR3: CASSLDGSRVAFF

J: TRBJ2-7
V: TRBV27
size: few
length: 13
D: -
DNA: TGTGCCAGCAGTTTATACAGAACCGACGAGCAGTACTTC
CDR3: CASSLYRTDEQYF

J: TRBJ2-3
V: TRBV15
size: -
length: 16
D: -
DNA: TGTGCCACCAGCAGAGTCTCTGGGAAAAACTCAGATACGCAGTATTTT
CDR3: CATSRVSGKNSDTQYF

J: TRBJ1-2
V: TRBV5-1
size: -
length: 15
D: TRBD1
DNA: TGCGCCAGCAGCCCTAATGCGGGGACAGGGAGCGGCTACACCTTC
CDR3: CASSPNAGTGSGYTF

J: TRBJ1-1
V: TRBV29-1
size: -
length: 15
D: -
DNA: TGCAGCGTTGAAGGCACACAGGGCCGGGACACTGAAGCTTTCTTT
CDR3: CSVEGTQGRDTEAFF

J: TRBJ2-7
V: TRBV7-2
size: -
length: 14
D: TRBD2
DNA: TGTGCCAGCAGCTTGGGACTAGCGGATTACGAGCAGTACTTC
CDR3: CASSLGLADYEQYF

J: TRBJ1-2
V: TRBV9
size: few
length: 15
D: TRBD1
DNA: TGTGCCAGCAGCGTAGATCAGGGGGCAGTTTATGGCTACACCTTC
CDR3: CASSVDQGAVYGYTF

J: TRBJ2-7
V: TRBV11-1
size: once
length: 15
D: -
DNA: TGTGCCAGCAGTTCCAATCCTAGACACTCCTACGAGCAGTACTTC
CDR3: CASSSNPRHSYEQYF

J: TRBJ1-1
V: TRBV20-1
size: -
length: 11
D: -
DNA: TGCAGTGCTAGTCTGAGGACTGAAGCTTTCTTT
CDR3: CSASLRTEAFF

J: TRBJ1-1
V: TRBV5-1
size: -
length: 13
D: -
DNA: TGCGCCAGCAGCGAGAGTGGGGGGCCGGAAGCTTTCTTT
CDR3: CASSESGGPEAFF

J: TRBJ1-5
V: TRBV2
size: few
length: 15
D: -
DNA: TGTGCCAGCAGCGCCGGGATGGGCAGCAATCAGCCCCAGCATTTT
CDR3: CASSAGMGSNQPQHF

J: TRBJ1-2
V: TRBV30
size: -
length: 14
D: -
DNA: TGTGCCTGGAGTAACCAGGTTACATTCTATGGCTACACCTTC
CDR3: CAWSNQVTFYGYTF

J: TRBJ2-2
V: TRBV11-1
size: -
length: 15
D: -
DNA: TGTGCCAGCAGCTTAAATTTAGAAGGAGCCGGGGAGCTGTTTTTT
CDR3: CASSLNLEGAGELFF

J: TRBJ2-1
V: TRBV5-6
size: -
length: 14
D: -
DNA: TGTGCCAGCAGCTCCCCGATGGGTTACAATGAGCAGTTCTTC
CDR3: CASSSPMGYNEQFF

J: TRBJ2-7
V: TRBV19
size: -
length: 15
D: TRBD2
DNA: TGTGCCAGTAGTAGGGCTAGCGGAAACTCCTACGAGCAGTACTTC
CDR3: CASSRASGNSYEQYF

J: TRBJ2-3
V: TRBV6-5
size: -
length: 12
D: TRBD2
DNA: TGTGCCAGCATTGCATCCGGGGGGGAGCAGTATTTT
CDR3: CASIASGGEQYF

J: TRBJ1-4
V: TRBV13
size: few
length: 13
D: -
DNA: TGTGCCAGCAGCTTAGGCCGGGGCAAAAAACTGTTTTTT
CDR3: CASSLGRGKKLFF

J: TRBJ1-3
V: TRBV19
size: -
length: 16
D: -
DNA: TGTGCCAGTAGTCTCGGACAGCGTCGAACTGGAAACACCATATATTTT
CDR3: CASSLGQRRTGNTIYF

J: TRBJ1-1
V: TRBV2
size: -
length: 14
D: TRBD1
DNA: TGTGCCAGTAAGTACGGACAGGGGGCCACTGAAGCTTTCTTT
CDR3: CASKYGQGATEAFF

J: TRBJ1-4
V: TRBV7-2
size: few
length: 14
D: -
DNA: TGTGCCAGCAGCTCCCCGACAGGAAATGAAAAACTGTTTTTT
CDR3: CASSSPTGNEKLFF

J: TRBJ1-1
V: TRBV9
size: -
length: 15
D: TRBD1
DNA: TGTGCCAGCAGCGTTCGACAGGGGGCCGTCACTGAAGCTTTCTTT
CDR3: CASSVRQGAVTEAFF